The entry that follows covers one T cell receptor (beta chain) sequence. This clone was seen more than once but under ten times. The target of this receptor is not known. No qualities accompany the bases; no much larger clone lies one base away. This record belongs to a study of T cell responses to AZD1222 COVID-19 vaccine (dated by TCRdb to about 2021). Some background on the complete study: TCR sequencing was performed for roughly 250 trial participants, of whom 207 were given two doses of AZD1222 and around 25 were given two doses of MenACWY control vaccine. Enrollment into the trials was organized by age into subgroups of 18-55, 56-69 and 70-plus years, and those subgroups contained roughly 150, 30 and 60 TCR-sequenced participants, respectively.

CDR3 length: 12 amino acids, cysteine to phenylalanine. Of all the DNA, just the CDR3 is kept, 36 bases in frame from base 1. Relative to germline, V is 6 bases shorter and J is 9 bases shorter, with 9 bases between their ends. Reading the germline V gene gives CDR1 ENHRY and CDR2 SYGVKD. The time point label corresponds to: about 28 days (+/-7) after the second vaccine dose. Because spike-specific TCR depth and breadth did not differ between the two schedules, AZD1222 recipients who got a second dose at roughly 4 weeks were pooled with those who got a second dose at roughly 12 weeks. Vaccinee samples came from UK trials COV001 and COV002, including a single-blind randomized controlled phase 2/3 trial of AZD1222 (ChAdOx1 nCoV-19) in healthy adults. Trial participant PBMC samples were collected at day 0 and day 28 after the second dose for TCRbeta chain sequencing. Study-wide findings and limitations: Reportedly, almost half of the unique spike-specific TCRs recognized epitopes lying outside the regions that are mutated in the B.1.351 and B.1.1.7 variants. Because no day 14 peak-response samples were available, the repertoires could be characterized only after the peak T cell response. Spike-specific TCR breadth and depth rose significantly after two AZD1222 doses compared with day 0 and with MenACWY recipients. In the small 56-69-year group, the increase in depth fell short of significance, most likely because of low power. Conclusions about previously exposed vaccinees are limited because only six or seven AZD1222 recipients were SARS-CoV-2 seropositive at baseline. Participants were mostly white British, with more females than males. The authors suggested clonal diversity may have been underestimated. The whole spike protein was spanned by vaccine-associated CD4 TCRs, and dominant responses were seen in regions 160-218 and 743-854.

The CDR3 regions of human TCRbeta chains were subjected to immunosequencing. The original methods were these. Repertoire TCRs were matched against a reference library of SARS-CoV-2-specific TCRs generated with the MIRA antigen-specificity platform. Breadth was defined as the fraction of unique TCRs that were SARS-CoV-2-associated. Depth was defined as the fraction of total T cells that were SARS-CoV-2-associated. Each spike-specific TCR was assigned to its reactive spike region and to a CD4 or CD8 class using the MIRA data. Log10-transformed breadth and depth values were compared by one-way ANOVA with Sidak's multiple comparisons tests. TCRdb mirrors the immuneACCESS table, restricted to in-frame sequences. Some clones are absent from its copies; in checked studies, under half trace to an unresolved V gene, and the reason for the others is unknown. That table furnishes V, J and clone size, whereas the DNA furnished D and trimming. This sample gives around 78,000 clones in total; 90% of them show up just once. The top ten clones comprise more than 1.2% of the sample.

The TCR sequence derives from an adult who received the AZD1222 COVID-19 vaccine. The sample consisted of peripheral blood, taken 28 days after the second AZD1222 dose. The rearrangement combines TRBV10-3 with TRBJ1-6; the D gene remains uncertain. The DNA sequence follows: TGTGCCATCAGGGGCGTAAGTTCACCCCTCCACTTT. It translates to CAIRGVSSPLHF.